These 6 T cell receptor beta chains came from one sample sequenced in a study of CD8 T cells in ankylosing spondylitis. MiXCR, applied by TCRdb to the 5' RACE reads, yields one record per CDR3 protein. The sample shows around 150,000 distinct CDR3 sequences, about 18% of them seen only once. Sequenced sample: blood, either unsorted or a sorted T cell fraction (not recorded which). Receptors were obtained from a male donor with ankylosing spondylitis or in good health (not recorded which).

This clonotype has just a few counts. The V call is TRBV7-2, the J call TRBJ2-3; 9 positions agree with TRBD1. The V segment lost 1 base and the J segment 4 bases; nucleotides outside the gene matches: 6. The CDR3 is made up of 16 amino acids. Germline CDR1 and CDR2: SGHTA and FQGNSA. The CDR3 DNA follows: TGTGCCAGCAGCTTAGTGTGGGACAGGGAGGCAGATACGCAGTATTTT. Protein sequence: CASSLVWDREADTQYF.

This clonotype was recorded at least ten times. The rearrangement joins TRBV10-3 to TRBJ2-5; 13 nucleotides match TRBD2. With 4 bases clipped from V and 3 bases from J, the junction kept 5 bases outside the gene matches. The CDR3 spans 16 residues. The germline V gene encodes CDR1 ENHRY and CDR2 SYGVKD. The CDR3 is CAISGHGLAGEETQYF. The CDR3, as DNA: TGTGCCATCAGTGGCCATGGACTAGCGGGAGAAGAGACCCAGTACTTC.

This clonotype has ten or more counts. The V call is TRBV6-2 or TRBV6-3, the J call TRBJ1-2; the D is unclear. The CDR3 has 16 residues. Between the trimmed V and J ends, which lost 5 bases and 3 bases, there was a span of 19 bases. Germline CDR1 reads MNHEY; CDR2 reads SVGEGT. CDR3: CASSNRRDSLHYGYTF. The CDR3 DNA follows: TGTGCCAGCAGTAACCGCCGGGATTCTCTCCACTATGGCTACACCTTC.

As regards this clonotype: One end of the junction does not line up with germline, which may come from a read error. V and J are TRBV30 and TRBJ1-6; TRBD1 aligns across 7 bases. This CDR3 comprises 13 residues. Germline V gene sequence: CDR1 GTSNPN, CDR2 SVGIG (reference sequence). The CDR3 loop is CAWGTAYTSPLHF. CDR3 DNA sequence: TGTGCCTGGGGGACAGCCTATACTTCACCCCTCCACTTT.

This rearrangement joins TRBV28 to TRBJ1-5, with 11 bases that match TRBD1. The germline V gene encodes CDR1 MDHEN and CDR2 SYDVKM. The CDR3 spans 15 residues. The V gene end was trimmed by 7 bases and the J gene end by 1 base; junction bases not matched to a gene: 3. CDR3 amino acids: CASTRTGGSNQPQHF. DNA for the CDR3: TGTGCCAGCACCAGGACAGGGGGCAGCAATCAGCCCCAGCATTTT.

This clonotype showed up many times. The V and J genes are TRBV20-1 and TRBJ1-5; 7 bases agree with TRBD1. The V gene's germline CDR1 is DFQATT and CDR2 SNEGSKA (reference sequence). J lost 2 bases, V lost 2 bases, and 6 bases had no gene match. The CDR3 extends over 15 amino acids. The CDR3 loop is CSARTGTDGNQPQHF. The CDR3 region has the DNA TGCAGTGCTAGAACCGGGACAGACGGCAATCAGCCCCAGCATTTT.